In its sample, the clone carrying this T cell receptor beta chain was seen many times. The record originates from a study of blood T cell repertoires in COVID-19. Study in general: Donors in the United States, Italy and Spain gave samples during acute or convalescent COVID-19. PBMCs, B-cell-depleted T cells, or T cells provided the cDNA or gDNA that made up the material.

In the original analysis: Cell counts per sample came from amplifying reference gene primers. The data were produced by immunoSEQ multiplex PCR, yet TCRdb's version contains in-frame clones alone and is incomplete. V and J calls and clone size are copied from that table; D and trimming were computed from the DNA. The repertoire includes some 74,000 clones, approximately 80% of them detected once, and approximately 40% sits in the top ten. This sequence originates from an elderly man with acute or convalescent COVID-19. The sequenced sample consisted of peripheral blood.

The CDR3 region is CASSRVGQGVYNEQFF. Written as DNA, the CDR3 is TGTGCCAGCAGTCGCGTGGGACAGGGGGTTTACAATGAGCAGTTCTTC. This chain joins TRBV3-1 (or the pseudogene TRBV3-2) and TRBJ2-1, with 11 positions matching TRBD1. The V gene's germline CDR1 is LGHDT and CDR2 YNNKEL (reference sequence). CDR3 length: 16 residues. The V gene end was trimmed by 6 bases and the J gene end by 4 bases; junction bases not matched to a gene: 8.